The source of this T cell receptor beta chain is a study of cytomegalovirus exposure and HLA in healthy donors. Study at large: Early released data had 65 million to 100 million unique TCRs, all coming from HLA-typed donors. Findings and limits, study-wide: Most sequenced TCRs were rare (though some public TCRs occurred in many donors). TCR beta sequences numbering over 15,000 were associated with HLA alleles at 0.05 false discovery rate in a later analysis. Common viral pathogens (according to a later analysis) appeared linked to several of the most significant clusters.

The study ran its PCR with 60 Vbeta and 13 Jbeta primers. Sequencing was performed with immunoSEQ multiplex PCR; in TCRdb, only in-frame clones are kept and a portion is missing. The table for this sample gives about 130,000 clones. Worth noting for this clone: Its specificity is not known.

V shed 4 bases and J 0 bases; nucleotides not matched to a gene: 8. The CDR3 contains 18 residues. Germline CDR1 reads MGHRA; CDR2 reads YSYEKL. The V and J genes are TRBV4-1 and TRBJ2-4; the match to TRBD2 covers 11 bases. This sequence was found in a young man in good health and CMV-seronegative. Material for sequencing was PBMCs. CDR3 protein: CASSPSGTSGLAKNIQYF. As DNA, the CDR3 is TGCGCCAGCAGCCCCTCCGGGACTAGCGGCCTAGCCAAAAACATTCAGTACTTC.